This T cell receptor (beta chain) was sequenced in a study of CD4 and CD8 cells across lung adenocarcinoma regions. V was cut by 2 bases and J by 0 bases, with 14 bases left in between. The germline V gene has CDR1 SGHAT and CDR2 FQNNGV. The CDR3 extends over 18 amino acids. TCRdb re-analysed the PCR reads in MiXCR, keeping a single row per CDR3 protein. The table lists about 9,000 distinct CDR3 sequences, about 45% of them singletons. This chain connects TRBV11-2 to TRBJ1-6; D gene unclear. The sample consisted of CD4+ T cells from the margin of a lung tumor. The receptor's source is a female donor with lung adenocarcinoma. The CD4 and CD8 labels of this study may be unreliable. CDR3 loop: CASSLRSGGSSYNSPLHF. The CDR3 DNA reads as TGTGCCAGCAGCTTAAGGTCGGGAGGTAGCTCCTATAATTCACCCCTCCACTTT.